Each of the 10 T cell receptor beta chains below was sequenced from the same sample in a study of cytomegalovirus exposure and HLA in healthy donors. PCR was performed using 60 Vbeta and 13 Jbeta primers. This table comes from immunoSEQ multiplex PCR, and its TCRdb copy is limited to in-frame clones, with some not included. The sample has about 200,000 clones, about four fifths seen once. Sequenced input: PBMCs. All receptors derive from a boy aged 2 to 10 in good health and CMV-seronegative.

J is TRBJ1-5 and V is TRBV19; TRBD1 matches 9 bases. After removal of 4 bases from V and 7 bases from J, the junction contained 11 bases not matched to a gene. The germline V gene encodes CDR1 LNHDA and CDR2 SQIVND (reference sequence). This CDR3 comprises 16 residues. CDR3 sequence reads: CASSRDGTGSYQPQHF. The CDR3 DNA follows: TGTGCCAGTAGTAGAGACGGGACAGGGTCTTACCAGCCCCAGCATTTT. Based on the CDR3 plus reference TRBV19 and TRBJ1-5, the full variable domain is DGGITQSPKYLFRKEGQNVTLSCEQNLNHDAMYWYRQDPGQGLRLIYYSQIVNDFQKGDIAEGYSVSREKKESFPLTVTSAQKNPTAFYLCASSRDGTGSYQPQHFGDGTRLSIL.

The CDR3 bases are TGTGCCACCAGCAGAACCCTGGGGCAAAATGAAGCTTTCTTT. This sequence encodes CATSRTLGQNEAFF. The rearrangement links TRBV15 to TRBJ1-1; TRBD1 might be the D (5 bases). Germline-derived CDR1 and CDR2 are LNHNV and YYDKDF (reference sequence). This CDR3 has 14 amino acids. The ends were cut back, 2 bases at V and 7 bases at J, with 14 bases in the middle.

The CDR3 loop reads CASSSLSTRPLNTEAFF. The CDR3 DNA reads TGTGCCAGCAGTTCCCTATCGACAAGGCCGCTGAACACTGAAGCTTTCTTT. The V and J genes are TRBV27 and TRBJ1-1; D ambiguous. The CDR3 loop spans 17 amino acids. Trimming stripped 4 bases from V and 0 bases from J, with 18 bases between. Germline loops: CDR1 MNHEY, CDR2 SMNVEV (reference sequence).

A few counts support this clone. This chain joins TRBV6-1 and TRBJ1-1; TRBD1 matches 7 bases. Looked up from germline, CDR1 is MNHNS and CDR2 is SASEGT. V dropped 3 bases and J dropped 10; count of bases not matched to a gene: 2. This CDR3 spans 11 amino acids. CDR3 residues: CASSETGRAFF. The CDR3 DNA is TGTGCCAGCAGTGAGACAGGGAGAGCTTTCTTT.

This chain joins TRBV2 and TRBJ2-1, with 8 nucleotides matching TRBD2. Unmatched junction bases numbered 5, after V lost 5 bases and J lost 2 bases. Germline loops: CDR1 SNHLY, CDR2 FYNNEI. The CDR3 sequence is 15 residues long. The DNA for the CDR3 is TGTGCCAGCAGTCCCAGCGGGGGTACCTACAATGAGCAGTTCTTC. Translated: CASSPSGGTYNEQFF.

The chain carries TRBV2 and TRBJ2-5; 8 nucleotides line up with TRBD2. The CDR3 loop spans 17 amino acids. With 3 bases clipped from V and 5 bases from J, the junction kept 14 bases outside the gene matches. CDR1 is SNHLY and CDR2 is FYNNEI in the germline V gene. Written as DNA, the CDR3 is TGTGCCAGCAGTGAGGCCCCAACGGGGGGGAGCGCGGAGACCCAGTACTTC. As protein: CASSEAPTGGSAETQYF.

The rearrangement uses TRBV5-1 and TRBJ2-7; 9 nucleotides agree with TRBD1. CDR3 length: 16 amino acids. Germline V gene data show CDR1 as SGHRS and CDR2 as YFSETQ. After removal of 0 bases from V and 4 bases from J, the junction contained 8 bases not matched to a gene. The DNA of the CDR3 is TGCGCCAGCAGCTTGGGGGACAGGGTTGGGGGTTACGAGCAGTACTTC. It translates to CASSLGDRVGGYEQYF.

The rearrangement uses TRBV4-2 and TRBJ2-5; 7 bases are a match to TRBD2. CDR1 is LGHNA, CDR2 YNFKEQ, per germline. V lost 2 bases, J lost 0 bases, and 6 bases stayed unmatched. This CDR3 is built from 16 residues. This CDR3 is CASSQTAGSDQETQYF. The CDR3 bases are TGTGCCAGCAGCCAAACAGCGGGGTCCGACCAAGAGACCCAGTACTTC.

This clone occurred a few times. The rearrangement links TRBV4-2 to TRBJ2-2; 11 nucleotides match TRBD1. Germline CDR1 is LGHNA and CDR2 is YNFKEQ. CDR3 length equals 15 residues. V lost 1 base, J lost 6 bases, and 1 base stayed unmatched. The CDR3 sequence: CASSQVGQGAGELFF. CDR3 nucleotides: TGTGCCAGCAGCCAAGTGGGACAGGGGGCCGGGGAGCTGTTTTTT.

The chain is built from TRBV7-2 and TRBJ2-7; a weak D match, TRBD1 (7 bases). Trimming took off 3 bases at V and 4 bases at J, with 13 bases between the two ends. CDR1 is SGHTA and CDR2 is FQGNSA in the germline V gene. The CDR3 covers 14 residues. The CDR3 loop is CASSFVQGRYEQYF. The CDR3 region has the DNA TGTGCCAGCAGCTTTGTACAGGGGAGGTACGAGCAGTACTTC.